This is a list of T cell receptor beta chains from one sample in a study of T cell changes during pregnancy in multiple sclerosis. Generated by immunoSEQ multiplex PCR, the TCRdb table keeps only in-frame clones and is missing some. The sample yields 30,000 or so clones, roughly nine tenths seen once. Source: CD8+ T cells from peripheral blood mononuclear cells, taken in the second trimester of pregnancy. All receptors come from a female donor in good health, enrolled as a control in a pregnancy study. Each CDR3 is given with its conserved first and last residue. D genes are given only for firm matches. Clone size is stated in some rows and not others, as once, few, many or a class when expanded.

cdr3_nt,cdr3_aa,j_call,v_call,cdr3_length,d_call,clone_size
TGTGCCAGTAGGGACTACCTTAGCTCCTACAATGAGCAGTTCTTC,CASRDYLSSYNEQFF,TRBJ2-1,TRBV19,15,NA,NA
TGTGCCAGCAGGGGGCTGGCCTACGAGCAGTACTTC,CASRGLAYEQYF,TRBJ2-7,TRBV27,12,NA,NA
TGTGCCAGCAGCTCCTCCGGGGGGCCCGCTAACTATGGCTACACCTTC,CASSSSGGPANYGYTF,TRBJ1-2,TRBV7-2,16,NA,NA
TGTGCCAGCAGCGTAGGGGACAGAGAAAACAATGAGCAGTTCTTC,CASSVGDRENNEQFF,TRBJ2-1,TRBV9,15,TRBD1,NA
TGTGCCACCCAAGCGGGGGGCTCCTACGAGCAGTACTTC,CATQAGGSYEQYF,TRBJ2-7,TRBV7-9,13,TRBD2,NA
TGTGCCAGCAGCACAGGGACAGGGGCCTACGAGCAGTACTTC,CASSTGTGAYEQYF,TRBJ2-7,TRBV5-6,14,TRBD1,NA
TGCGCCAGCGGACAGGGATTGGCCTATGGCTACACCTTC,CASGQGLAYGYTF,TRBJ1-2,TRBV5-1,13,TRBD1,NA
TGTGCCAGCAGTGTCAGCGATAACACTGAAGCTTTCTTT,CASSVSDNTEAFF,TRBJ1-1,TRBV25-1,13,NA,NA
TGTGCCAGCACAAACTCCTACGAGCAGTACTTC,CASTNSYEQYF,TRBJ2-7,TRBV6-1,11,NA,NA
TGTGCCAGCAGCGTAACTAGCGATGACAATGAGCAGTTCTTC,CASSVTSDDNEQFF,TRBJ2-1,TRBV9,14,TRBD2,NA
TGTGCCAGCAGCCCTACAGGGGAAGATAGCAATCAGCCCCAGCATTTT,CASSPTGEDSNQPQHF,TRBJ1-5,TRBV7-8,16,TRBD1,NA
TGTGCCAGCAGCATCTCCGGGACAGGGGTAGATACGCAGTATTTT,CASSISGTGVDTQYF,TRBJ2-3,TRBV21-1,15,NA,NA
TGTGCCAGCAGCTCGCGGGACCAGAATTCACCCCTCCACTTT,CASSSRDQNSPLHF,TRBJ1-6,TRBV13,14,NA,NA
TGTGCCAGCAGCTTCCGAGAGACCCAGTACTTC,CASSFRETQYF,TRBJ2-5,TRBV7-2,11,NA,NA
TGTGCCAGCAGCTTAGGGAGCTCTGGAAACACCATATATTTT,CASSLGSSGNTIYF,TRBJ1-3,TRBV7-2,14,NA,NA
TGTGCCAGCAGCTTGGCCGGGACAGCCTACGAGCAGTACTTC,CASSLAGTAYEQYF,TRBJ2-7,TRBV5-6,14,TRBD1,NA
TGCGCCAGCAGCCAAGAACGGACAGGGGGAGGCGAGCAGTACTTC,CASSQERTGGGEQYF,TRBJ2-7,TRBV4-1,15,TRBD1,NA
TGTGCCAGCAGCCCTGCAGGGGGCTATGGCTACACCTTC,CASSPAGGYGYTF,TRBJ1-2,TRBV9,13,TRBD1,NA
TGTGCCAGCGGTGAAACAGGGGATGAGACTGAAGCTTTCTTT,CASGETGDETEAFF,TRBJ1-1,TRBV25-1,14,TRBD1,NA
TGTGCCAGCAGTACTTACACGACAGGGGGCTTTCACACCATATATTTT,CASSTYTTGGFHTIYF,TRBJ1-3,TRBV27,16,TRBD1,NA
TGTGCCAGCTCACACGACGACAGGTCAACCTACGAGCAGTACTTC,CASSHDDRSTYEQYF,TRBJ2-7,TRBV2,15,NA,NA
TGCGCCAGCAGCCAAGATATAACAGCAAACTACTATGGCTACACCTTC,CASSQDITANYYGYTF,TRBJ1-2,TRBV4-3,16,NA,NA
TGCGCCAGCAGCCCGGAGGGAATGAACACTGAAGCTTTCTTT,CASSPEGMNTEAFF,TRBJ1-1,TRBV4-1,14,NA,NA
TGTGCCAGCAGAGGAGGTTACTCCGGGGAGCTGTTTTTT,CASRGGYSGELFF,TRBJ2-2,TRBV7-2,13,NA,NA
TGTGCCAGTAACATAGGGGTTGCAAACACTGAAGCTTTCTTT,CASNIGVANTEAFF,TRBJ1-1,TRBV19,14,NA,NA
TGTGCCAGCAGTGAGCGGGGGGGTTACAATGAGCAGTTCTTC,CASSERGGYNEQFF,TRBJ2-1,TRBV25-1,14,TRBD2,NA
TGTGCCAGCAGCTTAGGACCGACAGGGGGGAATGAGCAGTTCTTC,CASSLGPTGGNEQFF,TRBJ2-1,TRBV11-3,15,TRBD1,NA
TGCGCCAGCAGCCAAGGTTCAAGCGGGGGGGCAAATGAGCAGTTCTTC,CASSQGSSGGANEQFF,TRBJ2-1,TRBV4-3,16,TRBD2,NA
TGTGCCTGGAGTGGCGGATACATGAACACTGAAGCTTTCTTT,CAWSGGYMNTEAFF,TRBJ1-1,TRBV30,14,NA,few
TGTGCCAGCGCTGGACAGATCAATCAGCCCCAGCATTTT,CASAGQINQPQHF,TRBJ1-5,TRBV19,13,NA,NA
TGTGCCAGTAGTACAGGGACTAGGTCCGCTTGGTACGAGCAGTACTTC,CASSTGTRSAWYEQYF,TRBJ2-7,TRBV19,16,TRBD2,NA
TGTGCCAGCAGAGGACAGGGGGGATTCATTTATGGCTACACCTTC,CASRGQGGFIYGYTF,TRBJ1-2,TRBV6-5,15,TRBD1,once
TGCGCCAGCAGCCAAGCTGGACAGGGGGAGCAGTTCTTC,CASSQAGQGEQFF,TRBJ2-1,TRBV4-1,13,TRBD1,NA
TGTGCCAGTAGTATCGGGAACACTGAAGCTTTCTTT,CASSIGNTEAFF,TRBJ1-1,TRBV19,12,NA,NA
TGTGCCAGTGTTACAGGGAATGAGCAGTTCTTC,CASVTGNEQFF,TRBJ2-1,TRBV19,11,NA,NA
TGTGCCAGCAGACTACGGGGGGGTAGCTCCTACAATGAGCAGTTCTTC,CASRLRGGSSYNEQFF,TRBJ2-1,TRBV7-2,16,TRBD2,NA
TGTGCCAGAAGCGTCGAGGATCAGCCCCAGCATTTT,CARSVEDQPQHF,TRBJ1-5,TRBV5-3,12,NA,NA
TGCAGCGTTGTTGTGGACAGTGAATTTATATATAGCAATCAGCCCCAGCATTTT,CSVVVDSEFIYSNQPQHF,TRBJ1-5,TRBV29-1,18,NA,NA
TGTGCCAGCAGTTTATCGCGCGTCTCGGAGGGAATAAGGAATGGCTACACCTTC,CASSLSRVSEGIRNGYTF,TRBJ1-2,TRBV27,18,NA,NA
TGTGCCAGCAGCTTAGCCAGGACTTACGAGCAGTACTTC,CASSLARTYEQYF,TRBJ2-7,TRBV7-8,13,NA,few